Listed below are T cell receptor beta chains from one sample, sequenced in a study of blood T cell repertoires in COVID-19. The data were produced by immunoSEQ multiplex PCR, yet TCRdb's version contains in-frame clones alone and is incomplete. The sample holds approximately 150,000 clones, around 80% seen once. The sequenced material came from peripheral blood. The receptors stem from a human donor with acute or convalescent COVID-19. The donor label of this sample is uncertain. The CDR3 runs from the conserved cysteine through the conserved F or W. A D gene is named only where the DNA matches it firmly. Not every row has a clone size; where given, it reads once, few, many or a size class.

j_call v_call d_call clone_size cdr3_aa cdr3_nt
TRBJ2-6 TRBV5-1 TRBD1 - CASSLAGTGGSRANVLTF TGCGCCAGCAGCTTGGCCGGGACAGGGGGGTCTCGCGCCAACGTCCTGACTTTC
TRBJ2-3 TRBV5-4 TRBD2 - CASTEGLAGTRADTQYF TGTGCCAGCACCGAGGGACTAGCGGGTACAAGGGCAGATACGCAGTATTTT
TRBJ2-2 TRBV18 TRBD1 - CASSPETGLTPGELFF TGTGCCAGCTCACCGGAGACAGGGCTGACCCCCGGGGAGCTGTTTTTT
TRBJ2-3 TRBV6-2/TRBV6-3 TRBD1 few CASSYSGQGTDTQYF TGTGCCAGCAGTTACTCGGGACAGGGCACAGATACGCAGTATTTT
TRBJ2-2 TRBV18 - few CASSSTGNTGELFF TGTGCCAGCTCATCGACAGGGAACACCGGGGAGCTGTTTTTT
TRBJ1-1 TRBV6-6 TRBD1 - CASSPSRTGHTEAFF TGTGCCAGCAGCCCTTCGAGGACAGGTCACACTGAAGCTTTCTTT
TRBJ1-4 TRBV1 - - CTSSQFPGIRKSEKLFF TGCACCAGCAGCCAATTCCCAGGGATAAGGAAAAGTGAAAAACTGTTTTTT
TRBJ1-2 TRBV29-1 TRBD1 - CSVEKSTGRNGYTF TGCAGCGTTGAAAAGTCGACAGGGCGGAATGGCTACACCTTC
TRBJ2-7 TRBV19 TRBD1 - CASSTPDRGGYYEQYF TGTGCCAGTTCGACCCCGGACAGGGGGGGTTACTACGAGCAGTACTTC
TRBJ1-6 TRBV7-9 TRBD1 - CASSLGLGTDENLLHF TGTGCCAGCAGCCTGGGGTTAGGGACAGACGAGAATCTCCTCCACTTT
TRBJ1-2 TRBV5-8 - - CASSLVAGLDYGYTF TGTGCCAGCAGCTTGGTTGCAGGGCTAGACTATGGCTACACCTTC
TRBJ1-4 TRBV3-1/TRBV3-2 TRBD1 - CASSPRTGAPTNEKLFF TGTGCCAGCAGCCCGCGGACAGGGGCGCCAACTAATGAAAAACTGTTTTTT
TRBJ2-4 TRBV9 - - CASSEERGGRGNIQYF TGTGCCAGCAGCGAAGAGCGAGGGGGACGAGGAAACATTCAGTACTTC
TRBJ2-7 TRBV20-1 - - CSASSGNSYEQYF TGCAGTGCCAGTAGCGGCAACTCCTACGAGCAGTACTTC
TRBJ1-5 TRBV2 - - CASRKEGLGDQPQHF TGTGCCAGCAGGAAAGAGGGTTTGGGTGATCAGCCCCAGCATTTT
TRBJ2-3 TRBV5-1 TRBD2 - CASSLGTSGQTDTQYF TGCGCCAGCAGCTTGGGGACTAGCGGGCAAACAGATACGCAGTATTTT
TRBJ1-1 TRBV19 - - CASRLGGGRTEAFF TGTGCCAGTAGATTGGGGGGCGGGAGGACTGAAGCTTTCTTT
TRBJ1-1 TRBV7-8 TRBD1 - CASSLSQGRPNTEAFF TGTGCCAGCAGCTTATCACAGGGGAGGCCGAACACTGAAGCTTTCTTT
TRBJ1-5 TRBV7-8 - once CASSRFELQGFNQPQHF TGTGCCAGCAGCCGATTTGAGTTACAGGGCTTCAATCAGCCCCAGCATTTT
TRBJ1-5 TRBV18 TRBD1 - CASSPQGQDGQPQHF TGTGCCAGCTCACCCCAAGGACAGGACGGTCAGCCCCAGCATTTT
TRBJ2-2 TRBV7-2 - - CASRITPGTGELFF TGTGCCAGCAGAATTACACCGGGGACCGGGGAGCTGTTTTTT
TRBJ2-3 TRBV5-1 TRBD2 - CASSLVTSGGQDTQYF TGCGCCAGCAGCTTGGTAACTAGCGGGGGTCAGGATACGCAGTATTTT